One and the same sample provided the 17 T cell receptor beta chains below, sequenced in a study of beta chain features in type 1 diabetes (dated by TCRdb to between 2017 and 2018). Library generation was performed with the immunoSEQ multiplex PCR assay. The entire amount of isolated RNA was reverse transcribed using the High Capacity cDNA Reverse Transcription Kit, so the sequenced TCRB transcripts were expressed ones. The source is immuneACCESS, and TCRdb retained only in-frame sequences with V and J called. Part of the clones is not carried over; for the studies checked, unresolved V genes explain less than half of this, and the remainder is unexplained. The sample records a few hundred thousand clones, over 8.5% of which are singletons. The ten largest clones represent under 0.035% of the sample. Source material: naive CD4+ T cells from blood. The cell subset or site tag for this specimen amounts to: true naive CD4+ T cells. These receptors were taken from a woman in her late teens or twenties in good health.

This clone was seen a few times. The chain joins TRBV18 to TRBJ2-3, with 9 bases lining up with TRBD2. Germline V gene lookup returns CDR1 KGHSH and CDR2 LQKENI. CDR3 length: 15 amino acids. V lost 6 bases to trimming and J lost 2 bases; unmatched junction nucleotides: 6. The CDR3 region is CASSLTSGDTDTQYF. For the CDR3, the DNA is TGTGCCAGCTCGCTGACTAGCGGTGACACAGATACGCAGTATTTT.

This clone has only a few counts. This chain joins TRBV6-6 and TRBJ2-2; D uncertain. The CDR3 spans 14 residues. From germline, CDR1 is MNHNY and CDR2 SVGAGI (reference sequence). Trimming took 6 bases from V and 4 from J, leaving 12 bases between them. CDR3 DNA sequence: TGTGCCAGCAGCCAGGATTCCGGCACCGGGGAGCTGTTTTTT. It encodes CASSQDSGTGELFF.

This clone was found a few times. This chain's CDR3 is CASSLQAGGSEGYTF. DNA for the CDR3: TGTGCCAGCAGCTTGCAGGCAGGGGGCTCTGAAGGCTACACCTTC. V is TRBV5-4 and J is TRBJ1-2; 8 bases fit TRBD1. Per the germline V gene, CDR1 is SGHNT and CDR2 is YYREEE (reference sequence). This CDR3 region has 15 residues. J gave up 8 bases and V 1 base, and 10 bases lay outside the gene matches.

Only a few counts were recorded for this clone. The chain joins TRBV6-5 to TRBJ2-7, with D possibly being TRBD2 (5 bases). Germline-derived CDR1 and CDR2 are MNHEY and SVGAGI. The CDR3 extends over 15 amino acids. V lost 0 bases and J 0 bases, leaving 9 bases between the germline ends. The CDR3, as DNA: TGTGCCAGCAGTTACTCGATGGCGGGCTCCTACGAGCAGTACTTC. This translates into CASSYSMAGSYEQYF.

The table lists this clone with many counts. The chain combines TRBV10-3 with TRBJ2-5; possible D gene TRBD1, 5 bases. The CDR3 is made up of 14 amino acids. V lost 2 bases to trimming and J lost 2 bases, with 9 bases between them. Looked up from germline, CDR1 is ENHRY and CDR2 is SYGVKD. The CDR3 reads CAISEGHGQETQYF. The CDR3 DNA is TGTGCCATCAGTGAGGGACATGGTCAAGAGACCCAGTACTTC.

This clone showed up just a few times. The chain joins TRBV5-8 to TRBJ2-1, with a possible D match to TRBD1 (7 bases). V was clipped by 1 base and J by 9 bases, with 11 bases between them. This CDR3 is 13 amino acids long. Germline V gene lookup returns CDR1 SGHTS and CDR2 YDEGEE. CDR3 sequence (DNA): TGTGCCAGCAGCTTGAGACAGGGAGGTGAGCAGTTCTTC. It yields the protein CASSLRQGGEQFF.

This clone was seen only a few times. The rearrangement joins TRBV5-1 to TRBJ1-2; 9 bases line up with TRBD1. The germline gives CDR1 SGHRS, CDR2 YFSETQ. V trimming: 0 bases; J trimming: 2 bases; junction bases outside the gene matches: 5. CDR3 size: 16 residues. The CDR3 region has the DNA TGCGCCAGCAGCTTGGCTCCGGGACAGGGCAACTATGGCTACACCTTC. As protein: CASSLAPGQGNYGYTF.

In its sample, this clone was seen a few times. V gene TRBV5-5 combines with J gene TRBJ2-5, with a possible D match to TRBD2 (6 bases). Germline CDR1 reads SGHKS; CDR2 reads YYEKEE (reference sequence). The CDR3 is 13 residues long. V was trimmed by 5 bases and J by 5 bases, leaving 13 bases between them. The CDR3 nucleotides are TGTGCCAGCAGGCGGGACTTATTGGAGACCCAGTACTTC. Its translation: CASRRDLLETQYF. The full variable domain, in which reference TRBV5-5 and TRBJ2-5 provide the parts outside the CDR3, is DAGVTQSPTHLIKTRGQQVTLRCSPISGHKSVSWYQQVLGQGPQFIFQYYEKEERGRGNFPDRFSARQFPNYSSELNVNALLLGDSALYLCASRRDLLETQYFGPGTRLLVL.

The rearrangement joins TRBV11-2 to TRBJ1-1; TRBD1 aligns across 7 bases. With V trimmed by 4 bases and J by 3 bases, 8 bases remained unmatched. Germline loops: CDR1 SGHAT, CDR2 FQNNGV. The CDR3 is 15 amino acids. CDR3 DNA: TGTGCCAGCAGCTCGGTACAGGGGAAGTACACTGAAGCTTTCTTT. Amino acid sequence: CASSSVQGKYTEAFF.

The J gene is TRBJ2-1, the V gene TRBV5-1, with 7 bases lining up with TRBD2. CDR3 size: 15 residues. CDR1 and CDR2 from the germline V gene are SGHRS and YFSETQ. V trimming: 2 bases; J trimming: 6 bases; junction bases outside the gene matches: 8. CDR3 sequence (DNA): TGCGCCAGCAGCTTTCGAGGCAGGGAGGGCAATGAGCAGTTCTTC. Amino acids: CASSFRGREGNEQFF.

The J gene is TRBJ2-5, the V gene TRBV2; the D gene is possibly TRBD2 (6 bases). This CDR3 contains 13 residues. The V gene's germline CDR1 is SNHLY and CDR2 FYNNEI. The ends were cut back, 11 bases at V and 3 bases at J, with 16 bases in the middle. The CDR3 DNA reads TGTGCCGGTAAGGGACTGGCCAAAGAGACCCAGTACTTC. Translation: CAGKGLAKETQYF.

This clone was seen a handful of times. V is TRBV19 and J is TRBJ2-3; 13 bases match TRBD2. This CDR3 comprises 15 residues. Germline CDR1 reads LNHDA; CDR2 reads SQIVND (reference sequence). The ends lost 4 bases at V and 4 bases at J; junction bases unmatched: 2. CDR3: CASSRTSGRSDTQYF. The CDR3 DNA follows: TGTGCCAGTAGTAGGACTAGCGGGAGATCAGATACGCAGTATTTT.

The rearrangement uses TRBV5-1 and TRBJ2-1, with TRBD2 matching over 9 bases. After removal of 6 bases from V and 0 bases from J, the junction contained 7 bases not matched to a gene. CDR3 length: 16 residues. CDR1 SGHRS and CDR2 YFSETQ come from the germline V gene. The CDR3 DNA is TGCGCCAGCACCCGGACTAGCGTAAGCTCCTACAATGAGCAGTTCTTC. This gives the protein CASTRTSVSSYNEQFF.

The rearrangement links TRBV18 to TRBJ2-6; 8 nucleotides line up with TRBD1. Looked up from germline, CDR1 is KGHSH and CDR2 is LQKENI. CDR3 size: 16 residues. With 4 bases clipped from V and 1 base from J, the junction kept 3 bases outside the gene matches. DNA for the CDR3: TGTGCCAGCTCACGGAGACAGGGGTCTGGGGCCAACGTCCTGACTTTC. Protein product: CASSRRQGSGANVLTF.

The V gene is TRBV6-1, the J gene TRBJ1-2, with TRBD1 matching over 8 bases. There are 15 residues in the CDR3. The V and J ends lost 9 bases and 8 bases, in that order; junction bases with no gene match: 17. Germline V gives CDR1 MNHNS, CDR2 SASEGT. The CDR3 loop reads CASKTGAISMSGYTF. The DNA for the CDR3 is TGTGCCAGTAAGACAGGGGCGATCTCTATGTCGGGCTACACCTTC.

This clone was detected only a few times. The chain couples TRBV4-1 to TRBJ1-1; no reliable D call. This CDR3 has 8 residues. Germline-derived CDR1 and CDR2 are MGHRA and YSYEKL. With 5 bases removed from V and 12 bases from J, the gap between germline ends came to 4 bases. The CDR3 sequence is CASSISFF. In DNA form, the CDR3 reads TGCGCCAGCAGCATATCTTTCTTT.

The table lists this clone with many counts. The chain carries TRBV30 and TRBJ2-1; D might be TRBD2 (5 bases). With 1 base removed from V and 8 bases from J, the gap between germline ends came to 6 bases. Germline-derived CDR1 and CDR2 are GTSNPN and SVGIG (reference sequence). CDR3 length equals 11 residues. The CDR3 sequence is CAWSAGYEQFF. The CDR3 DNA reads as TGTGCCTGGAGTGCGGGATATGAGCAGTTCTTC.